This is a list of T cell receptor beta chains from one sample in a study of T cells in Graves' hyperthyroidism and ophthalmopathy. MiXCR, applied by TCRdb to the multiplex PCR reads, yields one record per CDR3 protein. The table includes 730,000 or so distinct CDR3 sequences, roughly 20% detected once. The sequencing input was blood. The origin of the receptors is a woman in her forties or fifties with Graves' hyperthyroidism that later progressed to Graves' ophthalmopathy. Each CDR3 is given with its conserved first and last residue. A D gene is named only where the DNA matches it firmly.

V gene: TRBV5-4; CDR3 length: 14; J gene: TRBJ2-3; D gene: NA; CDR3 protein: CASSLEATDSTQYF
V gene: TRBV6-1; CDR3 length: 15; J gene: TRBJ1-5; D gene: TRBD1; CDR3 protein: CASSSDRGRGMPQHF
V gene: TRBV3-1; CDR3 length: 15; J gene: TRBJ1-1; D gene: NA; CDR3 protein: CASSLQYGGNTEAFF
V gene: TRBV6-5; CDR3 length: 13; J gene: TRBJ1-1; D gene: NA; CDR3 protein: CASTWQGRTEAFF
V gene: TRBV6-5; CDR3 length: 17; J gene: TRBJ2-3; D gene: TRBD2; CDR3 protein: CASSYPGLAGGTDTQYF
V gene: TRBV7-9; CDR3 length: 15; J gene: TRBJ1-2; D gene: NA; CDR3 protein: CASSVRGRLLYGYTF
V gene: TRBV20-1; CDR3 length: 18; J gene: TRBJ2-5; D gene: TRBD2; CDR3 protein: CSARPGLAGVRFSETQYF
V gene: TRBV20-1; CDR3 length: 11; J gene: TRBJ1-2; D gene: NA; CDR3 protein: CSAPLGPGYTF
V gene: TRBV10-1; CDR3 length: 14; J gene: TRBJ2-5; D gene: NA; CDR3 protein: CASSEQAEGETQYF
V gene: TRBV5-4; CDR3 length: 14; J gene: TRBJ2-5; D gene: NA; CDR3 protein: CASSLDWTPETQYF
V gene: TRBV10-2; CDR3 length: 15; J gene: TRBJ2-3; D gene: TRBD1; CDR3 protein: CATSTRDRITDTQYF
V gene: TRBV14; CDR3 length: 14; J gene: TRBJ2-5; D gene: NA; CDR3 protein: CASSAGPLGGTQYF
V gene: TRBV4-1; CDR3 length: 16; J gene: TRBJ1-1; D gene: TRBD1; CDR3 protein: CASSQDRTGVWTEAFF
V gene: TRBV12-3/TRBV12-4; CDR3 length: 17; J gene: TRBJ1-5; D gene: TRBD1; CDR3 protein: CASSSTPGTGANQPQHF
V gene: TRBV5-1; CDR3 length: 16; J gene: TRBJ2-3; D gene: TRBD2; CDR3 protein: CASSSKAGGQTDTQYF
V gene: TRBV11-2; CDR3 length: 15; J gene: TRBJ2-5; D gene: NA; CDR3 protein: CASSLVVGFQETQYF
V gene: TRBV12-3/TRBV12-4; CDR3 length: 14; J gene: TRBJ1-2; D gene: TRBD1; CDR3 protein: CASSPTGPKEGYTF